This T cell receptor (beta chain) derives from a study of regulatory T cells in long-lasting Graves disease. Time point specified: newly diagnosed GD, antithyroid drugs for less than 3 months. Extracted PBMC RNA gave rise to the TCR library. Trimming pared 4 bases from V and 4 bases from J, leaving 23 bases between. Germline values: CDR1 MDHEN, CDR2 SYDVKM. CDR3 length equals 18 residues. TCR beta libraries were built with iRepertoire HTBI primers and Arm-PCR of CDR3 regions. TCRdb redid the calling of the multiplex PCR reads with MiXCR, one entry per CDR3 protein. The repertoire holds approximately 540,000 distinct CDR3 sequences, with more than 10% as singletons. These data also featured in a second study, about T cells in Graves' hyperthyroidism and ophthalmopathy. That study adds: Exclusions: uncontrolled infection, other autoimmune disease, pregnancy, lactation. The primer set for the first-round RT-PCR of the TCR CDR3 was HTBI. Also found in blood were most expanded thyroid clonotypes above 0.001.

This specimen consisted of peripheral blood mononuclear cells (PBMCs), obtained at new diagnosis, from a patient treated with antithyroid drugs. The chain is built from TRBV28 and TRBJ1-5, with D uncertain. The clonotype comes from a woman aged 25-40 years with Graves disease. The CDR3 DNA reads as TGTGCCAGCAGTTCCGCCATTCCCAATCGAAATTGGAATCAGCCCCAGCATTTT. Translated, it gives CASSSAIPNRNWNQPQHF.